This TCR beta chain was observed in a study of T-cell reconstitution after alpha-beta-depleted transplantation in children. This clonotype occurred many times. The CDR3 contains 15 residues. The ends lost 6 bases at V and 0 bases at J; junction bases unmatched: 8. Germline V CDR1 and CDR2: SQVTM, ANQGSEA. Molecular barcoding with unique molecular identifiers was used for the TCRbeta library. One entry per CDR3 protein, called by TCRdb with MiXCR from the PCR reads. Of around 700,000 distinct CDR3 sequences detected, around 13% appear once; the ten largest clones hold about 0.77%. V usage is TRBV29-1 and J usage is TRBJ2-1; 7 bases map to TRBD1. This TCR was recovered from a girl aged 2 to 9 with congenital amegakaryocytic thrombocytopenia, due to receive a stem cell transplant. The source material was PBMCs, sampled before TCRalphabeta/CD19-depleted stem cell transplant. CDR3 in amino acids: CSVAAWDSSYNEQFF. CDR3 bases: TGCAGCGTCGCGGCCTGGGACAGCTCCTACAATGAGCAGTTCTTC.